The clone carrying this T cell receptor (beta chain) has just a few counts. Antigen: not known. The CDR3 has 15 residues. The V gene end was trimmed by 4 bases and the J gene end by 8 bases; junction bases not matched to a gene: 7. Germline lookup yields CDR1 PRHDT and CDR2 FYEKMQ (reference sequence). The sample is drawn from a study of blood T cells in healthy people across ages. The wider study: Capturing about one barcoded beta molecule per two T cells was achieved by template switching.

Overall study findings and caveats: Possibly, changes in expanded clonotypes were confounded because donor CMV status was unknown.

Primers used in a second PCR of about 7 to 12 cycles were a sample-barcoded 5' primer and a J-beta primer mix. In TCRdb, the 5' RACE reads were re-called with MiXCR into one record per CDR3 protein. The sample lists roughly 1,100,000 distinct CDR3 sequences; less than 25% were seen once. The same sample was also studied in work on T cells of mothers and their children. From that report: Donation came from a few healthy Caucasian mothers together with their six children.

Source material: blood. This TCR came from a girl aged 2 to 10 in good health. The rearrangement joins TRBV13 to TRBJ2-4, with 11 bases lining up with TRBD2. The CDR3 DNA reads TGTGCCAGCAGCTCGACCGGGACTAGCGGAGACATTCAGTACTTC. As protein: CASSSTGTSGDIQYF.